Sequencing of this T cell receptor (beta chain) was carried out in a study of early T cells in non-severe SARS-CoV-2 infection. Background on the study: Sequencing of bulk RNA from unsorted whole blood was done, without chain pairing.

TCRdb re-called the 5' RACE reads through MiXCR, storing one row per CDR3 protein. The sample contains 75,000 or so distinct CDR3 sequences, approximately 12% of which appear only once. The ends were cut back, 8 bases at V and 6 bases at J, with 20 bases in the middle. Per the germline V gene, CDR1 is SQVTM and CDR2 is ANQGSEA. The CDR3 loop spans 14 amino acids. This clonotype came up many times. Its cognate antigen is unknown. Overall study findings and caveats: VDJdb-based matching was biased toward anti-spike CD8 responses and missed private and CD4 specificities.

Sequenced sample: whole blood. The chain recombines TRBV29-1 with TRBJ2-1; D is uncertain. This TCR was sampled from an adult who was a healthcare worker with PCR-confirmed SARS-CoV-2 infection or an uninfected control (not recorded which). The CDR3 coding sequence is TGCAGCTTGCGCGACTTAAGATGGGGCAATGAGCAGTTCTTC. Residues: CSLRDLRWGNEQFF.